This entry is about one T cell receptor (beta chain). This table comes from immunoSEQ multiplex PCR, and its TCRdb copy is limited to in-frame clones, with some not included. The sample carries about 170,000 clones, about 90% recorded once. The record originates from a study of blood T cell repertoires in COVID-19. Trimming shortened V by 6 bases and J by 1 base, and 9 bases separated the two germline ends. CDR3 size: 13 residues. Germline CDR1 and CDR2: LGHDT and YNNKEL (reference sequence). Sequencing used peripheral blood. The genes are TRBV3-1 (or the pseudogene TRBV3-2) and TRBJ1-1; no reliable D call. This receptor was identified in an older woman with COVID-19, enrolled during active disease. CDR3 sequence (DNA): TGTGCCAGCAGTCGGAGTGAGAACACTGAAGCTTTCTTT. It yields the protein CASSRSENTEAFF.